Presented here are 9 T cell receptor beta chains from one specimen sequenced in a study of tumor and adjacent non-tumor tissue in lung cancer. A modified ARM-PCR protocol with three rounds of nested PCR amplified TCRbeta. Via MiXCR, TCRdb re-called the multiplex PCR reads, giving one row per CDR3 protein. This table has around 71,000 distinct CDR3 sequences, 72% appearing once. This sample's RNA came from whole unsorted tissue. Sample: lung tumor tissue. The receptors were sampled from a woman aged 40 to 49 with non-small cell lung cancer.

Turning to this clonotype: At one end the junction does not follow the germline gene, possibly because of a read error. This chain connects TRBV6-5 to TRBJ1-1; 8 nucleotides agree with TRBD1. Per the germline V gene, CDR1 is MNHEY and CDR2 is SVGAGI. The CDR3 has 17 amino acids. CDR3 sequence: CVSSSPNPTGGGIEAFF. CDR3 in DNA: TGTGTCAGCAGTTCGCCTAACCCCACAGGGGGTGGCATTGAAGCTTTCTTT.

Of note for this clonotype: Germline and junction disagree at one end, which may indicate a read error. This rearrangement joins TRBV11-2 to TRBJ2-2, with TRBD2 identical over 7 bases. CDR3 length: 15 amino acids. Per germline, CDR1 SGHAT and CDR2 FQNNGV. The CDR3 here is CASSKPRGGSGELFF. The CDR3 DNA is TGTGCCAGCAGTAAACCCCGGGGAGGAAGCGGGGAACTGTTTTTT.

Details on this clonotype: The final CDR3 position lacks the conserved phenylalanine or tryptophan, pointing to a likely read error. The chain recombines TRBV5-6 with TRBJ2-7; D possibly matches TRBD1 or TRBD2 (6 bases each). The CDR3 sequence is 16 residues long. Germline CDR1 SGHDT, CDR2 YYEEEE. CDR3 amino acids: CASGLFGGAESNEQYL. The CDR3 DNA reads TGTGCCAGCGGCTTATTCGGGGGCGCGGAGTCCAACGAGCAGTACTTA.

A word on this clonotype: A junction boundary mismatches the germline segment, possibly from a read error. The chain couples TRBV6-5 to TRBJ1-5, with a weak D call TRBD1 (5 bases). Germline V gene sequence: CDR1 MNHEY, CDR2 SVGAGI. The CDR3 spans 13 residues. The CDR3 loop is CGSKLGGNQPQHF. DNA for the CDR3: TGTGGCAGCAAGTTAGGGGGCAATCAGCCCCAGCATTTT.

The sample holds a few counts of this clonotype. This may come from a read error, since a much larger clone is one base off. The conserved final phenylalanine or tryptophan is absent from the CDR3, which likely points to a read error. The V and J genes are TRBV5-1 and TRBJ2-5; D not resolved. There are 14 residues in the CDR3. Deletions cut 1 base from V and 4 bases from J, with 11 bases between. Germline loops: CDR1 SGHRS, CDR2 YFSETQ. CDR3 loop: CASSLPRGIETQYL. Here the CDR3 DNA reads TGCGCCAGCAGCTTGCCCCGCGGAATAGAGACCCAGTACCTC.

For this clonotype: Since a much larger clone is just one base distant, this may be a read error. The chain is built from TRBV6-2 or TRBV6-3 and TRBJ2-7; D is ambiguous. CDR3 length equals 14 residues. V lost 7 bases and J 2 bases, leaving 15 bases between the germline ends. Germline V gene data show CDR1 as MNHEY and CDR2 as SVGEGT. CDR3 in amino acids: CASNPQTDTYEQYF. CDR3 sequence (DNA): TGTGCCAGCAACCCCCAGACGGATACCTACGAGCAGTACTTC.

The rearrangement uses TRBV14 and TRBJ1-2; TRBD1 agrees at 8 bases. The CDR3 is 14 amino acids. Germline V gene sequence: CDR1 SGHDN, CDR2 FVKESK. With 10 bases clipped from V and 8 bases from J, the junction kept 15 bases outside the gene matches. DNA of the CDR3: TGTGCCATCTACCCCAGGGGGCTTAATGAGGGCTACACCTTC. It specifies CAIYPRGLNEGYTF.

This clonotype came up a few times. This chain joins TRBV7-2 and TRBJ1-1; no clear D gene. The CDR3 has 13 residues. Germline assignment: CDR1 SGHTA and CDR2 FQGNSA. Trimming shortened V by 1 base and J by 0 bases, and 3 bases separated the two germline ends. The CDR3 loop reads CASSLELNTEAFF. The CDR3 DNA reads as TGTGCCAGCAGCTTAGAGTTGAACACTGAAGCTTTCTTT.

The sample holds many counts of this clonotype. The chain joins TRBV5-1 to TRBJ2-5; 7 nucleotides line up with TRBD1. The germline V gene encodes CDR1 SGHRS and CDR2 YFSETQ. The CDR3 has 15 residues. The V gene end was trimmed by 4 bases and the J gene end by 5 bases; junction bases not matched to a gene: 11. The CDR3 DNA is TGCGCCAGCAGCCTCCTCAAGGGGGCGAGGGAGACCCAGTACTTC. It yields the protein CASSLLKGARETQYF.